The subject of this entry is one TCR beta chain. Its target is not known. CDR3 size: 18 residues. V lost 6 bases to trimming and J lost 0 bases, with 21 bases between them. Looked up from germline, CDR1 is MDHEN and CDR2 is SYDVKM. These data are taken from a study of shared clonotypes between healthy human individuals. Findings and limits, study-wide: Naive CD4 clonotype sharing across a few donors was approximately 5%.

CD8 cells regarded as naive lacked CD45RO, were positively chosen for CCR7, and omitted terminally differentiated effector memory CD45RA+ cells. Repertoires were generated with immunoSEQ multiplex PCR, while TCRdb's copy carries only in-frame clones and drops some. Found here are roughly 2.1 million clones, 93% of them singletons; the top ten hold around 1.7%. The sequenced sample consisted of naive CD8+ T cells from PBMCs. V and J are TRBV28 and TRBJ2-1; the D gene is possibly TRBD2 (5 bases). The receptor comes from a man younger than 35 in good health. Some clones in this sample may be carry-over from other donors' samples. DNA for the CDR3: TGTGCCAGCAGCTTACCCTCCGTGGGCGGGTCCTCCTACAATGAGCAGTTCTTC. This gives the protein CASSLPSVGGSSYNEQFF.